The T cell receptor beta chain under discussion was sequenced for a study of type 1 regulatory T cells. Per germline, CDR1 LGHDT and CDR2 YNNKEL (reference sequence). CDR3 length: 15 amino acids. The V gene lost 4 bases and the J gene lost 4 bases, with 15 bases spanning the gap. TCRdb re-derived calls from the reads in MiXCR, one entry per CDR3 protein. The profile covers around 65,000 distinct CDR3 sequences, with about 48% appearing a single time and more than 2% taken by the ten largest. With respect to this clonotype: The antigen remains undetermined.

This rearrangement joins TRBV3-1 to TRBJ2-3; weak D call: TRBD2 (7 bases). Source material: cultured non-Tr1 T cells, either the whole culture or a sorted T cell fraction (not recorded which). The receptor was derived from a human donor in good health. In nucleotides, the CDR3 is TGTGCCAGCAGCCGGCGGGGGCCGGGGGCAGATACGCAGTATTTT. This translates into CASSRRGPGADTQYF.